Detailed here is one T cell receptor (beta chain). Germline CDR1 is MNHEY and CDR2 is SVGAGI. This CDR3 spans 14 amino acids. With V trimmed by 5 bases and J by 5 bases, 6 bases remained unmatched. Sequencing was performed with immunoSEQ multiplex PCR; in TCRdb, only in-frame clones are kept and a portion is missing. The data show 65,000 to 80,000 clones, around 92% seen once. This sample was taken from a study of OX40 agonist ivuxolimab in advanced cancers. The chain uses TRBV6-5 and TRBJ1-2, with TRBD1 matching over 9 bases. The sequence derives from an adult with an advanced solid tumor such as melanoma, head and neck, liver or kidney cancer. Specimen: CD4+ or CD8+ T cells sorted from blood, collected in a trial of the OX40 agonist ivuxolimab. CDR3 in amino acids: CASSPDRGRYGYTF. Written as DNA, the CDR3 is TGTGCCAGCAGTCCGGACAGGGGTCGGTATGGCTACACCTTC.